The rows below give T cell receptor beta chains drawn from one sample of a study of blood T cell repertoires in COVID-19. Assay used: immunoSEQ multiplex PCR; TCRdb lists only in-frame clones, some missing. The sample contains 250,000 to 300,000 clones, more than 65% of which appear only once. Specimen: peripheral blood. The receptors derive from a woman younger than 35 with acute or convalescent COVID-19. CDR3s include the opening cysteine and the closing phenylalanine or tryptophan. D genes are given only for firm matches. Rows may omit the clone size; those that give it use once, few, many or a size class.

size: -
V: TRBV5-1
J: TRBJ2-3
D: TRBD2
CDR3: CASSPPLAGSTDTQYF
DNA: TGCGCCAGCAGCCCCCCACTAGCGGGGAGCACAGATACGCAGTATTTT

size: -
V: TRBV4-3
J: TRBJ2-7
D: TRBD1
CDR3: CASSQEDRAYEQYF
DNA: TGCGCCAGCAGCCAAGAGGACAGGGCCTACGAGCAGTACTTC

size: few
V: TRBV18
J: TRBJ1-4
D: -
CDR3: CASSPRRQRNEKLFF
DNA: TGTGCCAGCTCACCACGGAGACAGAGAAATGAAAAACTGTTTTTT

size: many
V: TRBV25-1
J: TRBJ1-2
D: TRBD1
CDR3: CASSDTDRAGYTF
DNA: TGTGCCAGCAGTGACACGGACAGGGCTGGCTACACCTTC

size: -
V: TRBV5-4
J: TRBJ2-5
D: -
CDR3: CASRADGTLRETQYF
DNA: TGTGCCAGCAGAGCGGACGGGACTCTTAGAGAGACCCAGTACTTC

size: -
V: TRBV7-8
J: TRBJ2-7
D: TRBD2
CDR3: CASSFSGSDYEQYF
DNA: TGTGCCAGCAGCTTTAGCGGGAGTGACTACGAGCAGTACTTC

size: -
V: TRBV27
J: TRBJ2-7
D: TRBD1
CDR3: CASSLTAGTGAYEQYF
DNA: TGTGCCAGCAGTTTAACCGCCGGGACAGGGGCCTACGAGCAGTACTTC

size: -
V: TRBV9
J: TRBJ2-7
D: -
CDR3: CASSVDSGYEQYF
DNA: TGTGCCAGCAGCGTAGACAGCGGCTACGAGCAGTACTTC

size: -
V: TRBV5-1
J: TRBJ2-5
D: TRBD1
CDR3: CASSSLGQAQETQYF
DNA: TGCGCCAGCAGCTCACTAGGACAGGCCCAAGAGACCCAGTACTTC

size: few
V: TRBV7-7
J: TRBJ1-5
D: TRBD1
CDR3: CASSLEGQGVRGNQPQHF
DNA: TGTGCTAGCAGCTTAGAGGGACAGGGGGTGCGAGGCAATCAGCCCCAGCATTTT

size: -
V: TRBV7-9
J: TRBJ2-5
D: TRBD2
CDR3: CASSTRLAGGERETQYF
DNA: TGTGCCAGCAGCACCCGACTAGCGGGAGGCGAGAGGGAGACCCAGTACTTC

size: -
V: TRBV3-1/TRBV3-2
J: TRBJ2-5
D: -
CDR3: CASSLKKRTHGTQYF
DNA: TGTGCCAGCAGCCTAAAAAAGCGGACCCACGGGACCCAGTACTTC

size: few
V: TRBV27
J: TRBJ1-6
D: -
CDR3: CASSLWGRSPLHF
DNA: TGTGCCAGCAGTTTATGGGGGCGGTCACCCCTCCACTTT

size: -
V: TRBV6-2/TRBV6-3
J: TRBJ2-4
D: -
CDR3: CASSYLLAEIEAKNIQYF
DNA: TGTGCCAGCAGTTACTTGCTAGCTGAGATTGAAGCCAAAAACATTCAGTACTTC

size: -
V: TRBV27
J: TRBJ2-1
D: TRBD2
CDR3: CASRKAAGLAGALSYNEQFF
DNA: TGTGCCAGCAGGAAAGCCGCGGGGTTAGCGGGAGCTTTATCCTACAATGAGCAGTTCTTC

size: -
V: TRBV7-6
J: TRBJ2-1
D: TRBD2
CDR3: CASSRREGLEPYNEQFF
DNA: TGTGCCAGCAGCCGGCGGGAGGGCCTGGAACCCTACAATGAGCAGTTCTTC

size: -
V: TRBV28
J: TRBJ1-2
D: -
CDR3: CASTPPAGILNYGYTF
DNA: TGTGCCAGCACCCCCCCGGCAGGGATATTAAACTATGGCTACACCTTC

size: -
V: TRBV30
J: TRBJ1-6
D: -
CDR3: CAWKIGGSYNSPLHF
DNA: TGTGCCTGGAAAATAGGGGGCTCCTATAATTCACCCCTCCACTTT

size: once
V: TRBV24-1
J: TRBJ2-2
D: TRBD2
CDR3: CATSDLGTSGRNTGELFF
DNA: TGTGCCACCAGTGATTTGGGGACTAGCGGGAGGAACACCGGGGAGCTGTTTTTT

size: -
V: TRBV18
J: TRBJ1-5
D: TRBD1
CDR3: CASSPKDRGSQPQHF
DNA: TGTGCCAGCTCACCAAAGGACAGGGGGAGTCAGCCCCAGCATTTT

size: -
V: TRBV11-3
J: TRBJ2-2
D: -
CDR3: CASSSGHLNTGELFF
DNA: TGTGCCAGCAGCTCGGGACACTTGAACACCGGGGAGCTGTTTTTT

size: -
V: TRBV3-1/TRBV3-2
J: TRBJ2-5
D: TRBD1
CDR3: CASSPETGASETQYF
DNA: TGTGCCAGCAGCCCCGAAACAGGGGCATCCGAGACCCAGTACTTC

size: -
V: TRBV6-1
J: TRBJ1-5
D: TRBD1
CDR3: CATQGQAGGNQPQHF
DNA: TGTGCCACCCAAGGACAGGCTGGGGGCAATCAGCCCCAGCATTTT

size: -
V: TRBV5-1
J: TRBJ1-6
D: TRBD1
CDR3: CASSSGQGDSPLHF
DNA: TGCGCCAGCAGCTCGGGACAGGGAGATTCACCCCTCCACTTT

size: -
V: TRBV28
J: TRBJ2-5
D: TRBD2
CDR3: CASRAGQETQYF
DNA: TGTGCCAGCAGAGCGGGACAAGAGACCCAGTACTTC

size: -
V: TRBV5-4
J: TRBJ1-1
D: TRBD1
CDR3: CASSSAKNRGGSEAFF
DNA: TGTGCCAGCAGCTCGGCCAAAAACAGGGGGGGGAGTGAAGCTTTCTTT

size: few
V: TRBV10-1
J: TRBJ1-6
D: -
CDR3: CASTLQGYPYF
DNA: TGCGCCAGCACACTCCAGGGGTACCCCTATTTT

size: -
V: TRBV28
J: TRBJ1-4
D: -
CDR3: CASTEPATNEKLFF
DNA: TGTGCCAGCACAGAACCAGCAACTAATGAAAAACTGTTTTTT

size: few
V: TRBV21-1
J: TRBJ2-3
D: -
CDR3: CASRPPPSGSCTDTQYF
DNA: TGTGCCAGCAGGCCCCCCCCTAGCGGGAGCTGCACAGATACGCAGTATTTT

size: few
V: TRBV9
J: TRBJ1-6
D: -
CDR3: CASSVRPVNSPLHF
DNA: TGTGCCAGCAGCGTCAGGCCGGTTAATTCACCCCTCCACTTT

size: -
V: TRBV7-9
J: TRBJ2-7
D: -
CDR3: CASSRGGWGDEQYF
DNA: TGTGCCAGCAGCCGCGGCGGATGGGGGGACGAGCAGTACTTC

size: -
V: TRBV7-2
J: TRBJ2-5
D: TRBD2
CDR3: CASSLGLAGGQETQYF
DNA: TGTGCCAGCAGCCTTGGACTAGCGGGAGGCCAAGAGACCCAGTACTTC

size: -
V: TRBV14
J: TRBJ2-7
D: -
CDR3: CASSQAPFAVQAYEQYF
DNA: TGTGCCAGCAGCCAGGCCCCCTTTGCCGTACAGGCTTACGAGCAGTACTTC

size: -
V: TRBV5-1
J: TRBJ2-7
D: -
CDR3: CASSLDVGPVDEQYF
DNA: TGCGCCAGCAGCTTGGATGTGGGGCCGGTTGACGAGCAGTACTTC

size: -
V: TRBV4-3
J: TRBJ1-1
D: -
CDR3: CASSRHSRSNTEAFF
DNA: TGCGCCAGCAGCCGCCACTCACGATCGAACACTGAAGCTTTCTTT

size: -
V: TRBV3-1/TRBV3-2
J: TRBJ2-1
D: -
CDR3: CASSLDSYNEQFF
DNA: TGTGCCAGCAGCCTAGACTCGTACAATGAGCAGTTCTTC

size: -
V: TRBV18
J: TRBJ1-1
D: -
CDR3: CASSAGNMNTEAFF
DNA: TGTGCCAGCTCAGCCGGGAACATGAACACTGAAGCTTTCTTT

size: -
V: TRBV30
J: TRBJ2-7
D: TRBD1
CDR3: CAWAEPGQSYEQYF
DNA: TGTGCCTGGGCAGAGCCGGGACAGTCCTACGAGCAGTACTTC

size: few
V: TRBV27
J: TRBJ1-6
D: -
CDR3: CASSLGQGGSPLHF
DNA: TGTGCCAGCAGTTTGGGGCAGGGTGGATCACCCCTCCACTTT

size: -
V: TRBV3-1/TRBV3-2
J: TRBJ2-3
D: TRBD1
CDR3: CASSQEIDRADTQYF
DNA: TGTGCCAGCAGCCAAGAAATCGACAGGGCAGATACGCAGTATTTT

size: few
V: TRBV7-8
J: TRBJ2-5
D: TRBD2
CDR3: CASSLEREFIETQYF
DNA: TGTGCCAGCAGCTTAGAGCGGGAGTTCATAGAGACCCAGTACTTC

size: few
V: TRBV4-2
J: TRBJ2-3
D: -
CDR3: CASSQDYGRVASTDTQYF
DNA: TGTGCCAGCAGCCAAGATTACGGGCGGGTCGCTAGCACAGATACGCAGTATTTT

size: -
V: TRBV4-2
J: TRBJ1-4
D: -
CDR3: CASSQDLYREEKLFF
DNA: TGTGCCAGCAGCCAAGATCTTTACAGGGAGGAAAAACTGTTTTTT